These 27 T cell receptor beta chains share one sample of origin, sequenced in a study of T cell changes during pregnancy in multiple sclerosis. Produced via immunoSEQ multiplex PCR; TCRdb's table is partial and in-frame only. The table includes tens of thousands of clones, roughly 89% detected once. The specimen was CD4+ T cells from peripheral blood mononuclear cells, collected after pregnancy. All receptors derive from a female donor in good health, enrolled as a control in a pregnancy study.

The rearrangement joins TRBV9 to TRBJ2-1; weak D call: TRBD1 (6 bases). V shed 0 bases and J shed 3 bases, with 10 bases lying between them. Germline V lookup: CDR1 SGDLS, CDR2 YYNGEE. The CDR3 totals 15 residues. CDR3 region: CASSVDRALYNEQFF. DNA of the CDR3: TGTGCCAGCAGCGTAGACAGGGCTCTCTACAATGAGCAGTTCTTC.

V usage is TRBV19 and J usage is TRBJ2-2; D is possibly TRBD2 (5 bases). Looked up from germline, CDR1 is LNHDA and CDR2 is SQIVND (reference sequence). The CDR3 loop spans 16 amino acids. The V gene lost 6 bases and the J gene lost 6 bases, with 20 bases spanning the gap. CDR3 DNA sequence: TGTGCCAGTAGCGGGGAAGGGATGGTATTCGCCGGGGAGCTGTTTTTT. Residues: CASSGEGMVFAGELFF.

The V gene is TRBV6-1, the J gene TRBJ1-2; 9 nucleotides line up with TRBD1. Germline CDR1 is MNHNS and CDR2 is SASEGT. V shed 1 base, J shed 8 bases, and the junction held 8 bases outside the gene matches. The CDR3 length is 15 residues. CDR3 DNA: TGTGCCAGCAGTGAAGGGACAGGGGCATATCGGGGCTACACCTTC. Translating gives CASSEGTGAYRGYTF.

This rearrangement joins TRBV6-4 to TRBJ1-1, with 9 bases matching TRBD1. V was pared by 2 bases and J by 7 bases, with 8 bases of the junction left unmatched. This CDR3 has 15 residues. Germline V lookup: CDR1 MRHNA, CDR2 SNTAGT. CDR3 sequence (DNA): TGTGCCAGCAGTGACCAGACAGGGGGGGAGGGTGAAGCTTTCTTT. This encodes CASSDQTGGEGEAFF.

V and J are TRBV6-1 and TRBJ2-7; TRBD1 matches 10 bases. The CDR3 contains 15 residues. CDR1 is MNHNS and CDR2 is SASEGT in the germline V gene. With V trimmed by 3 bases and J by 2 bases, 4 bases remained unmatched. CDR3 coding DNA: TGTGCCAGCAGTGATTGGGACAGGGGAACCTACGAGCAGTACTTC. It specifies CASSDWDRGTYEQYF.

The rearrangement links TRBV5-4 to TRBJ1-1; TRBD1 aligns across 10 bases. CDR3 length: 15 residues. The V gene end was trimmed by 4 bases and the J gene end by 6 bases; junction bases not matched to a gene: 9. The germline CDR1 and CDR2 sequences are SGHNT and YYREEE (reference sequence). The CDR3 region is CASSQGQGRVAEAFF. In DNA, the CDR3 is TGTGCCAGCAGCCAGGGACAGGGGAGGGTGGCTGAAGCTTTCTTT.

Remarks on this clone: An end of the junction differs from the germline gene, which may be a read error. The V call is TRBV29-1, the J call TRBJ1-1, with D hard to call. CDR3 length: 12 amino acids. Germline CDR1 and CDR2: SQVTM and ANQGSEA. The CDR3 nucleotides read TGCAGCGCTGAACGGGTGGCCACTGAAGCTTTCTTT. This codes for CSAERVATEAFF.

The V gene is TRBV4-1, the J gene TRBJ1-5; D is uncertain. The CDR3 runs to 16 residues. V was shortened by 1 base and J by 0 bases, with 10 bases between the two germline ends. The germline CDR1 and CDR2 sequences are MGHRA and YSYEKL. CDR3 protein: CASSQGLAASNQPQHF. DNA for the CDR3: TGCGCCAGCAGCCAAGGGCTGGCGGCTAGCAATCAGCCCCAGCATTTT.

Here the CDR3 reads CASKRDREVAFF. The CDR3 DNA is TGTGCCAGCAAGAGGGACAGGGAGGTAGCTTTCTTT. This chain joins TRBV28 and TRBJ1-1; TRBD1 matches 9 bases. The CDR3 loop spans 12 amino acids. After removal of 7 bases from V and 10 bases from J, the junction contained 7 bases not matched to a gene. Per the germline V gene, CDR1 is MDHEN and CDR2 is SYDVKM.

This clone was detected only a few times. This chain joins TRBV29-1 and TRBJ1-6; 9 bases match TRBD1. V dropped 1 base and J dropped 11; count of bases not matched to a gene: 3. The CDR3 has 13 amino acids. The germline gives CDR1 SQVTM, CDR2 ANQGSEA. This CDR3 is CSVEAGQGTPLHF. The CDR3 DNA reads TGCAGCGTTGAAGCGGGACAGGGAACACCCCTCCACTTT. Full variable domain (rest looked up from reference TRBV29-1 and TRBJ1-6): SAVISQKPSRDICQRGTSLTIQCQVDSQVTMMFWYRQQPGQSLTLIATANQGSEATYESGFVIDKFPISRPNLTFSTLTVSNMSPEDSSIYLCSVEAGQGTPLHFGNGTRLTVT.

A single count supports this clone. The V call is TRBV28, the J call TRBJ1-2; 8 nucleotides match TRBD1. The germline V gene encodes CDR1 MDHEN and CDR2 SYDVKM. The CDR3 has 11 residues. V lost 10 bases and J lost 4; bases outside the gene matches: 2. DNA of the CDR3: TGTGCCACCAGGGGGCTCTATGGCTACACCTTC. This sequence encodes CATRGLYGYTF.

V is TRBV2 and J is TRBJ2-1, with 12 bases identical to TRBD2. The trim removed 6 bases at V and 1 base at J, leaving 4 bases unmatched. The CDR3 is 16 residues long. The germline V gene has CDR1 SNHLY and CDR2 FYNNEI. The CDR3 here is CASRLGTSGSYNEQFF. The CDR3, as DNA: TGTGCCAGCAGACTTGGGACTAGCGGGTCCTACAATGAGCAGTTCTTC. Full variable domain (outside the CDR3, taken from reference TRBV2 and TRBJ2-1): EPEVTQTPSHQVTQMGQEVILRCVPISNHLYFYWYRQILGQKVEFLVSFYNNEISEKSEIFDDQFSVERPDGSNFTLKIRSTKLEDSAMYFCASRLGTSGSYNEQFFGPGTRLTVL.

The CDR3 DNA is TGTGCCAGCAGTTACCCGACCGGGACAGCCAACACTGAAGCTTTCTTT. It translates to CASSYPTGTANTEAFF. This chain joins TRBV6-6 and TRBJ1-1; TRBD1 matches at 7 bases. V lost 2 bases and J lost 2; bases outside the gene matches: 8. The CDR3 is made up of 16 amino acids. Per germline, CDR1 MNHNY and CDR2 SVGAGI (reference sequence).

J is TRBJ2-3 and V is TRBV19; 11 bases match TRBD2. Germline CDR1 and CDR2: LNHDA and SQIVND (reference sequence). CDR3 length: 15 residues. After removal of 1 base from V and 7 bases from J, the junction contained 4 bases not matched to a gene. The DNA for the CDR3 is TGTGCCAGTAGTATAGGACTAGCGGGGAAAAATACGCAGTATTTT. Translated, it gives CASSIGLAGKNTQYF.

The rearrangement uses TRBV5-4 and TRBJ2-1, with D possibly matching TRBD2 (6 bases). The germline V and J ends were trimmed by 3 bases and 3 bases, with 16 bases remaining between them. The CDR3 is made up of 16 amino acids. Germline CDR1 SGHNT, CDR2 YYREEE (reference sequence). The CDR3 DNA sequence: TGTGCCAGCAGCTCCCCTCGGACGGACTACTACAATGAGCAGTTCTTC. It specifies CASSSPRTDYYNEQFF.

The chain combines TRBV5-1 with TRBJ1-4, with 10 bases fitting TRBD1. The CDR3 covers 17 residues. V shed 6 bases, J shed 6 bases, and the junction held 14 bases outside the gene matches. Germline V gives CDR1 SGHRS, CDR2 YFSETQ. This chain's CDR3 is CASNSGTGARGDEKLFF. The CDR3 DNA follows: TGCGCCAGCAATTCAGGGACAGGGGCTCGGGGCGATGAAAAACTGTTTTTT. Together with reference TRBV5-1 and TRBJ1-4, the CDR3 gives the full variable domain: KAGVTQTPRYLIKTRGQQVTLSCSPISGHRSVSWYQQTPGQGLQFLFEYFSETQRNKGNFPGRFSGRQFSNSRSEMNVSTLELGDSALYLCASNSGTGARGDEKLFFGSGTQLSVL.

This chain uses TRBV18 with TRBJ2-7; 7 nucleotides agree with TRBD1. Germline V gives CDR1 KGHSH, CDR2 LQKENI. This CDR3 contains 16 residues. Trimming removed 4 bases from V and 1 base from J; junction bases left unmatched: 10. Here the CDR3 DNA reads TGTGCCAGCTCACTCAGCCAGGGGACAGCGTCCTACGAGCAGTACTTC. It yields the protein CASSLSQGTASYEQYF.

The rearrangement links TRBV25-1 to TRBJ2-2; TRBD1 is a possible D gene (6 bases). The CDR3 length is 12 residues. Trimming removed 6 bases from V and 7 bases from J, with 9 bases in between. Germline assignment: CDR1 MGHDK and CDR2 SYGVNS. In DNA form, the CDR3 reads TGTGCCAGCAGACAGGGCGTCGGGGAGCTGTTTTTT. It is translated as CASRQGVGELFF.

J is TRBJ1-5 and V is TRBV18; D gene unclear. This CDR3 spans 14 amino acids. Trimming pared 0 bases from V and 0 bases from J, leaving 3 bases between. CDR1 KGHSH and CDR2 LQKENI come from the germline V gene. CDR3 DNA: TGTGCCAGCTCACCACCTTATAGCAATCAGCCCCAGCATTTT. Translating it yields CASSPPYSNQPQHF. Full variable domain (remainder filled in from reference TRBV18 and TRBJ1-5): NAGVMQNPRHLVRRRGQEARLRCSPMKGHSHVYWYRQLPEEGLKFMVYLQKENIIDESGMPKERFSAEFPKEGPSILRIQQVVRGDSAAYFCASSPPYSNQPQHFGDGTRLSIL.

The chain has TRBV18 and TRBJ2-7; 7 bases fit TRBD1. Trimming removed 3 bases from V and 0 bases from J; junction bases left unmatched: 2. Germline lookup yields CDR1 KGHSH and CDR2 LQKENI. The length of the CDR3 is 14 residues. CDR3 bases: TGTGCCAGCTCACCGACAGGGAGCTCCTACGAGCAGTACTTC. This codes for CASSPTGSSYEQYF.

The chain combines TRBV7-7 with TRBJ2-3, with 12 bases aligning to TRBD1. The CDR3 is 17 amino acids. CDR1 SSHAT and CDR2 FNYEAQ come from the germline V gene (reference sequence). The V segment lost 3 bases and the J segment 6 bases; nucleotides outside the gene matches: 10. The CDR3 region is CASSFGTGGRPQDTQYF. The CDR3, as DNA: TGTGCCAGCAGCTTTGGGACAGGGGGCCGCCCTCAGGATACGCAGTATTTT.

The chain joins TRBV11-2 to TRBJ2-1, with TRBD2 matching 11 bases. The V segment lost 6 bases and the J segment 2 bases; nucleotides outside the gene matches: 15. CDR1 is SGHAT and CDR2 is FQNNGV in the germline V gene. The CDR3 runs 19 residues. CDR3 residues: CASRGSRASGGRPYNEQFF. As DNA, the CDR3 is TGTGCCAGCAGGGGGTCTAGGGCTAGCGGGGGGCGACCCTACAATGAGCAGTTCTTC.

The CDR3 nucleotides are TGTGCCAGCAGTACTAATAGCGGGAGGGGGAATGAGCAGTTCTTC. It encodes CASSTNSGRGNEQFF. The chain couples TRBV27 to TRBJ2-1; TRBD2 matches 11 bases. The CDR3 loop spans 15 amino acids. The germline CDR1 and CDR2 sequences are MNHEY and SMNVEV (reference sequence). Trimming at V came to 5 bases and at J to 7 bases, leaving 7 bases not matched to a gene.

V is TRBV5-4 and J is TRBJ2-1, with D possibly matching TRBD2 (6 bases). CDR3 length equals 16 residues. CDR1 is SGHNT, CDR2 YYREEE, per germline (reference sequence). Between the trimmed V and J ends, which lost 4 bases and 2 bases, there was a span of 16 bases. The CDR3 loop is CASSHPGGEAYNEQFF. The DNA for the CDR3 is TGTGCCAGCAGCCACCCCGGTGGGGAGGCCTACAATGAGCAGTTCTTC.

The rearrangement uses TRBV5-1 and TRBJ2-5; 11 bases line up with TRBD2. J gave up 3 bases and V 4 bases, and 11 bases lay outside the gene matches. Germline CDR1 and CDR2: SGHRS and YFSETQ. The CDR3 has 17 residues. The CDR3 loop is CASSPRLAGHLKETQYF. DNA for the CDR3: TGCGCCAGCAGCCCCCGACTAGCGGGGCACCTTAAAGAGACCCAGTACTTC.

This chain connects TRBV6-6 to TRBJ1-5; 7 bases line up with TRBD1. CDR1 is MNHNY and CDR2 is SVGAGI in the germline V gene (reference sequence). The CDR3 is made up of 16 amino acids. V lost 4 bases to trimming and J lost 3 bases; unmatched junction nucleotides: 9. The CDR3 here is CASSWPRQGINQPQHF. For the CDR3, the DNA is TGTGCCAGCAGTTGGCCTCGACAGGGAATCAATCAGCCCCAGCATTTT.

This CDR3 reads CASRQGEFGVNSPLHF. CDR3 in DNA: TGCGCCAGCAGACAGGGAGAGTTTGGGGTAAATTCACCCCTCCACTTT. This chain joins TRBV5-1 and TRBJ1-6, with D tentatively TRBD1 (6 bases). Per the germline V gene, CDR1 is SGHRS and CDR2 is YFSETQ. This CDR3 region has 16 residues. Trimming took off 5 bases at V and 7 bases at J, with 19 bases between the two ends.